A single sample is the source of the 20 T cell receptor beta chains below, sequenced in a study of PD-1 blockade in classical Hodgkin lymphoma. Repertoires were generated with immunoSEQ multiplex PCR, while TCRdb's copy carries only in-frame clones and drops some. The data show over 80,000 clones, roughly 92% seen once. Every single patient, without exception, relapsed after autologous stem cell transplantation, and brentuximab vedotin exposure varied. The source was peripheral blood mononuclear cells (PBMCs), collected at baseline. Every receptor here comes from a human donor with classical Hodgkin lymphoma.

V and J are TRBV2 and TRBJ2-3; 10 bases map to TRBD2. The ends lost 6 bases at V and 6 bases at J; junction bases unmatched: 3. Germline V gene lookup returns CDR1 SNHLY and CDR2 FYNNEI. The CDR3 has 13 amino acids. In DNA form, the CDR3 reads TGTGCCAGCAGGCTAGCGGGAGTGGATACGCAGTATTTT. Translation: CASRLAGVDTQYF. The complete variable domain, with remaining parts taken from reference TRBV2 and TRBJ2-3, reads EPEVTQTPSHQVTQMGQEVILRCVPISNHLYFYWYRQILGQKVEFLVSFYNNEISEKSEIFDDQFSVERPDGSNFTLKIRSTKLEDSAMYFCASRLAGVDTQYFGPGTRLTVL.

The V and J genes are TRBV14 and TRBJ1-1; D is perhaps TRBD1 (6 bases). The CDR3 contains 17 residues. V was pared by 4 bases and J by 1 base, with 19 bases between. The germline V gene encodes CDR1 SGHDN and CDR2 FVKESK. The chain's CDR3 is CASSPRGGGETNTEAFF. The CDR3 nucleotides read TGTGCCAGCAGCCCAAGAGGGGGGGGCGAGACGAACACTGAAGCTTTCTTT.

This rearrangement joins TRBV18 to TRBJ1-1; D remains ambiguous. Germline CDR1 KGHSH, CDR2 LQKENI. The CDR3 spans 16 residues. V gave up 6 bases and J gave up 5 bases, with 22 bases separating them. CDR3 in DNA: TGTGCCAGCTCCCAAACGGGTGGGAACCTGAGGACTGAAGCTTTCTTT. This encodes CASSQTGGNLRTEAFF.

CDR3 sequence reads: CSGQFLNEQFF. The DNA for the CDR3 is TGCAGTGGACAGTTCCTCAATGAGCAGTTCTTC. V and J are TRBV20-1 and TRBJ2-1; the D gene is possibly TRBD1 (5 bases). CDR1 is DFQATT, CDR2 SNEGSKA, per germline (reference sequence). The length of the CDR3 is 11 residues. Trimming stripped 7 bases from V and 6 bases from J, with 10 bases between.

V is TRBV4-1 and J is TRBJ1-2; weak D call: TRBD1 (5 bases). Trimming pared 1 base from V and 1 base from J, leaving 16 bases between. The V gene's germline CDR1 is MGHRA and CDR2 YSYEKL. The CDR3 contains 17 residues. In nucleotides, the CDR3 is TGCGCCAGCAGCCAAGGACCGGGGGGAGGTTTTAACTATGGCTACACCTTC. This translates into CASSQGPGGGFNYGYTF.

The chain has TRBV15 and TRBJ2-5, with D possibly matching TRBD1 (5 bases). The CDR3 is 16 amino acids. Germline V gives CDR1 LNHNV, CDR2 YYDKDF (reference sequence). Trimming cost V 1 base and J 4 bases, with 16 bases left between them. The CDR3 region has the DNA TGTGCCACCAGCAGAGGAGTACCCACAAGGGGAGAGACCCAGTACTTC. It translates to CATSRGVPTRGETQYF.

This rearrangement joins TRBV4-1 to TRBJ2-2; no clear D. The CDR3 loop spans 16 amino acids. Germline V gene data show CDR1 as MGHRA and CDR2 as YSYEKL. V was shortened by 1 base and J by 5 bases, with 14 bases between the two germline ends. For the CDR3, the DNA is TGCGCCAGCAGCCAAGGGGCAAGGAGTAGGACCGGGGAGCTGTTTTTT. Amino acid sequence: CASSQGARSRTGELFF.

This sequence joins TRBV6-1 and TRBJ1-1; D call uncertain. The CDR3 runs to 14 residues. The germline gives CDR1 MNHNS, CDR2 SASEGT. The ends were cut back, 4 bases at V and 0 bases at J, with 9 bases in the middle. DNA of the CDR3: TGTGCCAGCAGTGCTTCGGGGTTGAACACTGAAGCTTTCTTT. It encodes CASSASGLNTEAFF.

The chain has TRBV30 and TRBJ2-2; D uncertain. Germline CDR1 reads GTSNPN; CDR2 reads SVGIG (reference sequence). The CDR3 is made up of 14 amino acids. V was trimmed by 5 bases and J by 4 bases, leaving 14 bases between them. The CDR3 sequence is CAWDLIRRTGELFF. The CDR3, as DNA: TGTGCCTGGGATTTAATACGACGCACCGGGGAGCTGTTTTTT.

This clone turned up a few times. The chain is built from TRBV6-6 and TRBJ2-1; D is uncertain. Trimming cost V 10 bases and J 7 bases, with 17 bases left between them. CDR3 length: 13 amino acids. Germline V gene sequence: CDR1 MNHNY, CDR2 SVGAGI (reference sequence). The CDR3 DNA is TGTGCCACCCAGATCCGCCAATGGAATGAGCAGTTCTTC. Amino acid sequence: CATQIRQWNEQFF.

This clone was found once. The chain joins TRBV6-1 to TRBJ2-2; D is unresolved. Germline loops: CDR1 MNHNS, CDR2 SASEGT. The germline V and J ends were trimmed by 2 bases and 7 bases, with 8 bases remaining between them. The CDR3 runs 13 residues. CDR3 amino acids: CASSELGYGELFF. CDR3 nucleotides: TGTGCCAGCAGTGAATTGGGGTACGGGGAGCTGTTTTTT.

The chain links TRBV19 to TRBJ2-7, with D possibly TRBD1 on 5 matching bases. The CDR3 covers 14 residues. From germline, CDR1 is LNHDA and CDR2 SQIVND (reference sequence). V lost 5 bases and J 3 bases, leaving 14 bases between the germline ends. This CDR3 reads CASSRQGRGYEQYF. In DNA, the CDR3 is TGTGCCAGTAGTCGCCAGGGAAGAGGCTACGAGCAGTACTTC.

CDR3 sequence (DNA): TGTGCTAGTGGTTTTGACAGCTACGAGCAGTACTTC. It translates to CASGFDSYEQYF. The chain joins TRBV12-5 to TRBJ2-7, with D possibly TRBD1 on 5 matching bases. The CDR3 consists of 12 residues. V shed 3 bases and J shed 3 bases, with 6 bases lying between them. Germline V gene sequence: CDR1 LGHNT, CDR2 FRNRAP.

The count of this clone is one. The V call is TRBV5-6, the J call TRBJ1-2; TRBD1 might be the D (5 bases). V was cut by 3 bases and J by 4 bases, with 13 bases left in between. CDR3 size: 14 residues. Germline loops: CDR1 SGHDT, CDR2 YYEEEE. CDR3 sequence reads: CASSWVGEGYGYTF. CDR3 coding DNA: TGTGCCAGCAGCTGGGTGGGGGAAGGCTATGGCTACACCTTC.

The J gene is TRBJ2-3, the V gene TRBV6-1; TRBD2 agrees at 8 bases. The length of the CDR3 is 15 residues. Germline values: CDR1 MNHNS, CDR2 SASEGT. After removal of 4 bases from V and 2 bases from J, the junction contained 5 bases not matched to a gene. CDR3 sequence: CASSGRGGATDTQYF. The CDR3 DNA reads as TGTGCCAGCAGTGGCCGGGGGGGGGCCACAGATACGCAGTATTTT.

The chain uses TRBV25-1 and TRBJ2-1; D is ambiguous. This CDR3 spans 14 amino acids. CDR1 and CDR2 from the germline V gene are MGHDK and SYGVNS. Trimming stripped 5 bases from V and 3 bases from J, with 11 bases between. CDR3 DNA: TGTGCCAGCAGTACCGGGTCTCGCTACAATGAGCAGTTCTTC. This translates into CASSTGSRYNEQFF.

The rearrangement links TRBV4-1 to TRBJ1-2, with D unclear. V lost 0 bases to trimming and J lost 1 base, with 6 bases between them. CDR3 size: 14 residues. Germline values: CDR1 MGHRA, CDR2 YSYEKL. CDR3 loop: CASSQETLNYGYTF. As DNA, the CDR3 is TGCGCCAGCAGCCAAGAAACCCTTAACTATGGCTACACCTTC.

This chain connects TRBV29-1 to TRBJ1-2; D ambiguous. The CDR3 is 12 amino acids. Between the trimmed V and J ends, which lost 7 bases and 5 bases, there was a span of 14 bases. The germline V gene has CDR1 SQVTM and CDR2 ANQGSEA. The CDR3 protein is CSALLLVYGYTF. Written as DNA, the CDR3 is TGCAGCGCCCTCCTATTAGTTTATGGCTACACCTTC. Using reference TRBV29-1 and TRBJ1-2 for the parts outside the CDR3, the full variable domain is SAVISQKPSRDICQRGTSLTIQCQVDSQVTMMFWYRQQPGQSLTLIATANQGSEATYESGFVIDKFPISRPNLTFSTLTVSNMSPEDSSIYLCSALLLVYGYTFGSGTRLTVV.

The chain carries TRBV28 and TRBJ2-7; 7 nucleotides line up with TRBD2. The CDR3 has 15 amino acids. V shed 8 bases and J 0 bases; nucleotides not matched to a gene: 10. CDR1 and CDR2 from the germline V gene are MDHEN and SYDVKM. The DNA of the CDR3 is TGTGCCAGCGAGGTAGCGGGTGGGAGCTCCTACGAGCAGTACTTC. Residues: CASEVAGGSSYEQYF.

CDR3 amino acids: CASSPQGGLGQETQYF. For the CDR3, the DNA is TGTGCCAGCAGTCCCCAGGGGGGACTAGGACAAGAGACCCAGTACTTC. The V gene is TRBV28, the J gene TRBJ2-5; D is possibly TRBD2 (8 bases). The CDR3 is made up of 16 amino acids. Per the germline V gene, CDR1 is MDHEN and CDR2 is SYDVKM. Trimming stripped 5 bases from V and 2 bases from J, with 18 bases between.